The T cell receptor beta chain under discussion was sequenced for a study of OX40 agonist ivuxolimab in advanced cancers. The CDR3 length is 15 residues. Germline CDR1 reads MNHNS; CDR2 reads SASEGT. Overall study results and limits: Normalized T-cell clonal expansion was also low in some nonresponders.

Libraries were prepared by immunoSEQ multiplex PCR; TCRdb keeps only in-frame clonotypes and omits some of them. The data contain about 94,000 clones, 80% to 90% of them singletons. Concerning this clone itself: Its antigen is currently unknown.

This clonotype was sampled from an adult with an advanced solid tumor such as melanoma, head and neck, liver or kidney cancer. Sequencing was performed on CD4+ or CD8+ T cells sorted from blood, taken in a trial of the OX40 agonist ivuxolimab. The rearrangement joins TRBV6-1 to TRBJ2-5; D may be TRBD1 (9 bases). The DNA matches TRBJ2-7 better at its end, which makes the J call doubtful. The CDR3, as DNA: TGTGCCAGCAGTGTAGCGGGACAGGGTACCTACGAGCAGTACTTC. It encodes CASSVAGQGTYEQYF.